The present TCR beta chain was sequenced within a study of blood T cell repertoires in COVID-19. Study-level background: COVID-19 samples, acute and convalescent, were from the United States, Italy and Spain.

TCRdb's table, derived via immunoSEQ multiplex PCR, lists solely in-frame clones and lacks some. The sample consists of about 140,000 clones, approximately 86% of them appearing once. CDR3 length: 16 amino acids. Germline V lookup: CDR1 SGHDT, CDR2 YYEEEE. V lost 1 base and J 10 bases, leaving 20 bases between the germline ends. The TCR originated in a woman between 55 and 75 years old with acute or convalescent COVID-19. The chain links TRBV5-6 to TRBJ2-2, with a possible D match to TRBD2 (5 bases). Sequencing was done on a sample of peripheral blood. In nucleotides, the CDR3 is TGTGCCAGCAGCTTGCTTCGGACTGCCCCGAGAGAGGAGCTGTTTTTT. It codes for CASSLLRTAPREELFF.